These T cell receptor beta chains were read from a single sample in a study of T cells in Graves' hyperthyroidism and ophthalmopathy. One entry per CDR3 protein, called by TCRdb with MiXCR from the multiplex PCR reads. This table has 270,000 or so distinct CDR3 sequences, approximately 26% appearing once. The sequenced sample consisted of blood. These receptors originate from a man aged 40-50 years with Graves' hyperthyroidism that later progressed to Graves' ophthalmopathy. Both conserved end residues are part of each CDR3. D genes are given only for firm matches. Not every row has a clone size; where given, it reads once, few, many or a size class.

j_call: TRBJ2-5
clone_size: many
cdr3_length: 15
v_call: TRBV29-1
d_call: TRBD1
cdr3_aa: CSVKGTEGFIETQYF
cdr3_nt: TGCAGCGTTAAAGGGACAGAAGGGTTCATAGAGACCCAGTACTTC

j_call: TRBJ2-7
clone_size: many
cdr3_length: 14
v_call: TRBV20-1
d_call: NA
cdr3_aa: CSAGRTDYPYEQYF
cdr3_nt: TGCAGTGCTGGCAGGACAGACTATCCCTACGAGCAGTACTTC

j_call: TRBJ2-2
clone_size: many
cdr3_length: 15
v_call: TRBV11-2
d_call: TRBD1
cdr3_aa: CASSDRDRGFRELFF
cdr3_nt: TGTGCCAGCAGCGACCGGGACAGGGGTTTTAGGGAGCTGTTTTTT

j_call: TRBJ1-5
clone_size: NA
cdr3_length: 15
v_call: TRBV6-4
d_call: TRBD1
cdr3_aa: CASTGPGQGNQPQHF
cdr3_nt: TGTGCCAGCACCGGACCGGGACAGGGGAATCAGCCCCAGCATTTT

j_call: TRBJ1-1
clone_size: NA
cdr3_length: 14
v_call: TRBV5-1
d_call: NA
cdr3_aa: CASSTGTAGGEAFF
cdr3_nt: TGCGCCAGCAGCACGGGGACCGCAGGCGGGGAAGCTTTCTTT

j_call: TRBJ1-2
clone_size: many
cdr3_length: 14
v_call: TRBV6-5
d_call: NA
cdr3_aa: CASSLDGHLYGYTF
cdr3_nt: TGTGCCAGCAGCCTGGACGGACACTTATATGGCTACACCTTC

j_call: TRBJ1-5
clone_size: many
cdr3_length: 15
v_call: TRBV12-3/TRBV12-4
d_call: NA
cdr3_aa: CASSLGTNTGQPQHF
cdr3_nt: TGTGCCAGCAGTTTGGGGACGAATACCGGGCAGCCCCAGCATTTT

j_call: TRBJ2-7
clone_size: many
cdr3_length: 12
v_call: TRBV29-1
d_call: NA
cdr3_aa: CSGKTRVGEQYF
cdr3_nt: TGCAGCGGGAAGACAAGGGTGGGTGAGCAGTACTTC

j_call: TRBJ2-7
clone_size: many
cdr3_length: 15
v_call: TRBV15
d_call: NA
cdr3_aa: CATSRDSGIFGEQYF
cdr3_nt: TGTGCCACCAGCAGAGATTCCGGGATCTTCGGGGAGCAGTACTTC

j_call: TRBJ1-5
clone_size: NA
cdr3_length: 15
v_call: TRBV28
d_call: NA
cdr3_aa: CASSGDGGNNQPQHF
cdr3_nt: TGTGCCAGCAGTGGGGACGGAGGAAACAATCAGCCCCAGCATTTT

j_call: TRBJ2-7
clone_size: many
cdr3_length: 14
v_call: TRBV15
d_call: NA
cdr3_aa: CATSRDRSSYEQYF
cdr3_nt: TGTGCCACCAGCAGAGACCGGAGCTCCTACGAGCAGTACTTC

j_call: TRBJ2-7
clone_size: many
cdr3_length: 14
v_call: TRBV5-1
d_call: TRBD1
cdr3_aa: CASRRTGGNDEQCF
cdr3_nt: TGCGCCAGCAGGAGGACAGGGGGCAACGACGAGCAGTGCTTC

j_call: TRBJ2-5
clone_size: NA
cdr3_length: 14
v_call: TRBV24-1
d_call: NA
cdr3_aa: CATSGSQGWETQYF
cdr3_nt: TGTGCCACCAGTGGGTCTCAGGGCTGGGAGACCCAGTACTTC

j_call: TRBJ2-5
clone_size: NA
cdr3_length: 15
v_call: TRBV6-1
d_call: TRBD2
cdr3_aa: CASSEAASGRETQYF
cdr3_nt: TGTGCCAGCAGTGAAGCGGCTAGCGGGAGGGAGACCCAGTACTTC

j_call: TRBJ2-7
clone_size: once
cdr3_length: 15
v_call: TRBV25-1
d_call: NA
cdr3_aa: CASSDVGQRTYEQYF
cdr3_nt: TGTGCCAGCAGTGATGTCGGACAGCGCACCTACGAGCAGTACTTC

j_call: TRBJ2-7
clone_size: once
cdr3_length: 13
v_call: TRBV20-1
d_call: TRBD2
cdr3_aa: CSALAGGSNEQYF
cdr3_nt: TGCAGTGCTTTAGCGGGAGGTTCTAACGAGCAGTACTTC

j_call: TRBJ2-7
clone_size: many
cdr3_length: 15
v_call: TRBV27
d_call: NA
cdr3_aa: CASSLGTIPSYEQYF
cdr3_nt: TGTGCCAGCAGTTTAGGGACAATTCCCTCCTACGAGCAGTACTTC

j_call: TRBJ2-7
clone_size: many
cdr3_length: 15
v_call: TRBV9
d_call: NA
cdr3_aa: CASSVEGGGSYEQYF
cdr3_nt: TGTGCCAGCAGCGTAGAGGGGGGCGGGTCCTACGAGCAGTACTTC

j_call: TRBJ1-5
clone_size: NA
cdr3_length: 14
v_call: TRBV12-3/TRBV12-4
d_call: TRBD1
cdr3_aa: CASSFGDRDLPQHF
cdr3_nt: TGTGCCAGCAGTTTCGGGGACAGAGATTTGCCCCAGCATTTT

j_call: TRBJ2-7
clone_size: many
cdr3_length: 14
v_call: TRBV5-6
d_call: NA
cdr3_aa: CASSFGLALYEQYF
cdr3_nt: TGTGCCAGCAGCTTCGGGCTAGCGCTTTACGAGCAGTACTTC

j_call: TRBJ2-5
clone_size: NA
cdr3_length: 13
v_call: TRBV14
d_call: TRBD2
cdr3_aa: CASSQGLAAFQYF
cdr3_nt: TGTGCCAGCAGCCAAGGACTAGCGGCTTTTCAGTACTTC

j_call: TRBJ2-7
clone_size: NA
cdr3_length: 13
v_call: TRBV28
d_call: NA
cdr3_aa: CASCSLLAFEQYF
cdr3_nt: TGTGCCAGCTGCTCTCTCTTAGCTTTCGAGCAGTACTTC

j_call: TRBJ2-7
clone_size: many
cdr3_length: 15
v_call: TRBV5-6
d_call: TRBD2
cdr3_aa: CASSFRTSVAYEQYF
cdr3_nt: TGTGCCAGCAGCTTTAGGACTAGCGTCGCCTACGAGCAGTACTTC

j_call: TRBJ1-2
clone_size: NA
cdr3_length: 13
v_call: TRBV10-3
d_call: NA
cdr3_aa: CAISESVNGGYTF
cdr3_nt: TGTGCCATCAGTGAGTCGGTGAATGGTGGCTACACCTTC

j_call: TRBJ2-2
clone_size: many
cdr3_length: 13
v_call: TRBV15
d_call: NA
cdr3_aa: CATRLGNTGELFF
cdr3_nt: TGTGCCACCAGGTTAGGGAACACCGGGGAGCTGTTTTTT

j_call: TRBJ1-2
clone_size: many
cdr3_length: 16
v_call: TRBV30
d_call: TRBD1
cdr3_aa: CAWTHPLDRANYGYTF
cdr3_nt: TGTGCCTGGACCCATCCCTTGGACAGGGCGAACTATGGCTACACCTTC

j_call: TRBJ1-2
clone_size: many
cdr3_length: 15
v_call: TRBV6-5
d_call: TRBD1
cdr3_aa: CASSYSGQGARGYTF
cdr3_nt: TGTGCCAGCAGTTACTCGGGACAGGGGGCGAGGGGCTACACCTTC

j_call: TRBJ2-7
clone_size: many
cdr3_length: 16
v_call: TRBV11-2
d_call: TRBD1
cdr3_aa: CASSLGSGTGVREQYF
cdr3_nt: TGTGCCAGCAGCTTAGGTTCCGGGACAGGGGTTCGCGAGCAGTACTTC

j_call: TRBJ2-7
clone_size: many
cdr3_length: 15
v_call: TRBV5-1
d_call: NA
cdr3_aa: CASSLLEAGTPEQYF
cdr3_nt: TGCGCCAGCAGCTTGCTTGAGGCAGGGACCCCCGAGCAGTACTTC

j_call: TRBJ2-4
clone_size: NA
cdr3_length: 16
v_call: TRBV6-2/TRBV6-3
d_call: TRBD2
cdr3_aa: CASSTGTRWSMYIQYF
cdr3_nt: TGTGCCAGCAGCACCGGGACTAGATGGTCCATGTACATTCAGTACTTC

j_call: TRBJ1-2
clone_size: many
cdr3_length: 12
v_call: TRBV5-1
d_call: NA
cdr3_aa: CASSYQQGGYTF
cdr3_nt: TGCGCCAGCAGCTACCAACAGGGTGGCTACACCTTC

j_call: TRBJ1-1
clone_size: many
cdr3_length: 14
v_call: TRBV5-5
d_call: NA
cdr3_aa: CASSFPGHNTEAFF
cdr3_nt: TGTGCCAGCAGCTTTCCCGGACATAACACTGAAGCTTTCTTT

j_call: TRBJ1-3
clone_size: many
cdr3_length: 17
v_call: TRBV6-5
d_call: NA
cdr3_aa: CASSFYPPVHSGNTIYF
cdr3_nt: TGTGCCAGCAGTTTTTACCCCCCAGTGCACTCTGGAAACACCATATATTTT

j_call: TRBJ1-5
clone_size: NA
cdr3_length: 15
v_call: TRBV7-2
d_call: NA
cdr3_aa: CASSLAQGFSQPQHF
cdr3_nt: TGTGCCAGCAGCTTAGCGCAGGGTTTCAGTCAGCCCCAGCATTTT

j_call: TRBJ2-2
clone_size: NA
cdr3_length: 12
v_call: TRBV3-1
d_call: NA
cdr3_aa: CASSPAVGELFF
cdr3_nt: TGTGCCAGCAGCCCCGCCGTGGGGGAGCTGTTTTTT